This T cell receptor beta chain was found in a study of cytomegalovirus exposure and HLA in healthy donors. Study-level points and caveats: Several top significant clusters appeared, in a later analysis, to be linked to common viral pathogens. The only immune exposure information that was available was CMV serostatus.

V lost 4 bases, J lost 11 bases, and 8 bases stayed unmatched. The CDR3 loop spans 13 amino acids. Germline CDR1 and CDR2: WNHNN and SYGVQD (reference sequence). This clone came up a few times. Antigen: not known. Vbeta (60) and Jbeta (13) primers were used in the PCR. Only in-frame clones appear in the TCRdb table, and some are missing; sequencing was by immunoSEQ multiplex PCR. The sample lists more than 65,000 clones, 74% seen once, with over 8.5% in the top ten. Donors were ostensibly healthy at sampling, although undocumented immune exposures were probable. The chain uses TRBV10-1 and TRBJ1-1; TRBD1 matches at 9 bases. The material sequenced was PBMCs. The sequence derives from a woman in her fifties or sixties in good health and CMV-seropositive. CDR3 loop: CASSGTGARLAFF. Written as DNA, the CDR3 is TGCGCCAGCAGTGGGACAGGGGCCCGGCTGGCTTTCTTT.